This T cell receptor beta chain was sequenced for a study of T cell repertoires in cytomegalovirus infection. Study details: Carrying CMV and the relevant HLA type showed in public TCR beta signatures. Study observations and caveats: What dominated the ex vivo response were HLA-C-restricted CMV-specific TCR beta clonotypes.

This CDR3 has 12 residues. Germline CDR1 MGHRA, CDR2 YSYEKL. V shed 4 bases and J shed 5 bases, with 9 bases lying between them. TCRdb recomputed calls from the reads with MiXCR, one row per CDR3 protein. The data contain approximately 350,000 distinct CDR3 sequences, roughly 34% of them singletons. This clonotype was detected a few times. Antigen specificity is unknown. The V call is TRBV4-1, the J call TRBJ2-7, with D perhaps matching TRBD2 (6 bases). The receptor comes from a human donor in good health (CMV status not recorded). Some clones in this sample may be carry-over from other donors' samples. The starting material was cultured PBMCs, obtained from culture after CMV antigen stimulation. As DNA, the CDR3 is TGCGCCAGCAGCCGACCGGGGGACGAGCAGTACGTC. It translates to CASSRPGDEQYV.